This T cell receptor beta chain is drawn from a study of blood T cell repertoires in COVID-19. Study summary: Some COVID-19 samples were acute and others convalescent; all came from the United States, Italy and Spain. Sample material is recorded as cDNA or gDNA derived from T cells, B-cell-depleted T cells, or PBMCs.

The Seattle patients joined while their infection was active and were tracked longitudinally afterward. In the original analysis: Amplified reference gene primers provided the basis for estimating nucleated cell counts. TCRdb's table, derived via immunoSEQ multiplex PCR, lists solely in-frame clones and lacks some. Clonal size and the V and J genes are those of that table, whereas D and trimming came from the DNA. The table shows about 130,000 clones, with roughly 90% occurring only once. Germline V lookup: CDR1 ENHRY, CDR2 SYGVKD. The V and J ends lost 10 bases and 6 bases, in that order; junction bases with no gene match: 16. The CDR3 has 16 amino acids.

This receptor was obtained from a man in his 60s with COVID-19, enrolled during active disease. The sequencing input was peripheral blood. The genes are TRBV10-3 and TRBJ2-1; 9 nucleotides match TRBD1. CDR3 DNA sequence: TGTGCCACGGGTTACAGGGGGCGAATGACCGTCAATGAGCAGTTCTTC. Translated, it gives CATGYRGRMTVNEQFF.